A single TCR beta chain is shown here with its context. Antigen: not known. Deletions cut 8 bases from V and 0 bases from J, with 20 bases between. The CDR3 covers 17 residues. Germline CDR1 SGHAT, CDR2 FQNNGV. The sample comes from a study of molecular identifiers for immune sequencing clone quantification. Study-level results: Clones with over 20 RNA copies captured over 98% of effector molecules but under 1% of naive ones.

Bulk libraries came from a prior protocol with listed TCR primers. MiXCR, applied by TCRdb to the PCR reads, yields one record per CDR3 protein. The sample consists of over 300,000 distinct CDR3 sequences, 24% of them appearing once. The TCR comes from a human donor in good health. Some libraries in this study had Jurkat cell RNA spiked in. Input material: naive CD8+ T cells from blood, with Jurkat cell RNA spiked in. Described subset: FACS-sorted CD8+CD4-CCR7+CD45RA+ naive T cells. The chain carries TRBV11-2 and TRBJ2-1; D is perhaps TRBD1 (6 bases). CDR3 region: CASGLQGLLSSYNEQFF. The CDR3 DNA is TGTGCCAGCGGTTTGCAGGGGCTCCTTAGCTCCTACAATGAGCAGTTCTTC.